The present T cell receptor (beta chain) was sequenced within a study of blood T cell repertoires in COVID-19. Only in-frame clones appear in the TCRdb table, and some are missing; sequencing was by immunoSEQ multiplex PCR. The sample contains more than 40,000 clones, 90% of which appear only once. After removal of 2 bases from V and 2 bases from J, the junction contained 7 bases not matched to a gene. The germline gives CDR1 GTSNPN, CDR2 SVGIG (reference sequence). The CDR3 spans 17 residues. The genes are TRBV30 and TRBJ2-3; 13 bases fit TRBD2. Sequences were obtained from peripheral blood. The receptor was derived from a man aged 70 or older with acute or convalescent COVID-19. The CDR3 DNA reads TGTGCCTGGAGTTCAAGGGGACTAGCGGGGCCCACAGATACGCAGTATTTT. Translation: CAWSSRGLAGPTDTQYF.